One and the same sample provided the 4 T cell receptor beta chains below, sequenced in a study of cytomegalovirus exposure and HLA in healthy donors. The PCR was carried out with 60 Vbeta primers and 13 Jbeta primers. The data were produced by immunoSEQ multiplex PCR, yet TCRdb's version contains in-frame clones alone and is incomplete. This sample has some 180,000 clones, with 12% found just once. What was sequenced was PBMCs. The receptors were gathered from a man in his forties or fifties in good health and CMV-seropositive.

J is TRBJ2-7 and V is TRBV9, with 9 bases identical to TRBD2. The CDR3 loop spans 14 amino acids. Germline CDR1 is SGDLS and CDR2 is YYNGEE. J lost 2 bases, V lost 2 bases, and 2 bases had no gene match. DNA for the CDR3: TGTGCCAGCAGCGTTAGCGGGGGACCCTACGAGCAGTACTTC. Translating gives CASSVSGGPYEQYF. The whole variable domain, filled in from reference TRBV9 and TRBJ2-7, reads DSGVTQTPKHLITATGQRVTLRCSPRSGDLSVYWYQQSLDQGLQFLIQYYNGEERAKGNILERFSAQQFPDLHSELNLSSLELGDSALYFCASSVSGGPYEQYFGPGTRLTVT.

The chain couples TRBV19 to TRBJ1-3; D unclear. The CDR3 covers 14 residues. With 3 bases removed from V and 0 bases from J, the gap between germline ends came to 6 bases. Germline assignment: CDR1 LNHDA and CDR2 SQIVND (reference sequence). The CDR3 bases are TGTGCCAGTAGTATTAGCGGCTCTGGAAACACCATATATTTT. This gives the protein CASSISGSGNTIYF.

This clone was observed a few times. V usage is TRBV2 and J usage is TRBJ2-3, with 7 bases aligning to TRBD1. The CDR3 covers 15 residues. The V and J ends lost 4 bases and 2 bases, in that order; junction bases with no gene match: 6. Germline CDR1 SNHLY, CDR2 FYNNEI. Here the CDR3 DNA reads TGTGCCAGCAGTGGGGACAGTCTCCCCACAGATACGCAGTATTTT. Its protein product is CASSGDSLPTDTQYF.

A few counts support this clone. The gene calls are TRBV19 and TRBJ1-2; a possible D gene is TRBD1 (6 bases). Germline CDR1 and CDR2: LNHDA and SQIVND (reference sequence). There are 15 residues in the CDR3. The V end lost 3 bases, the J end lost 4 bases, and 15 bases lay between the germline ends. CDR3 bases: TGTGCCAGTAGTATTCCGGGACACCCCTCCTATGGCTACACCTTC. Translation gives CASSIPGHPSYGYTF.